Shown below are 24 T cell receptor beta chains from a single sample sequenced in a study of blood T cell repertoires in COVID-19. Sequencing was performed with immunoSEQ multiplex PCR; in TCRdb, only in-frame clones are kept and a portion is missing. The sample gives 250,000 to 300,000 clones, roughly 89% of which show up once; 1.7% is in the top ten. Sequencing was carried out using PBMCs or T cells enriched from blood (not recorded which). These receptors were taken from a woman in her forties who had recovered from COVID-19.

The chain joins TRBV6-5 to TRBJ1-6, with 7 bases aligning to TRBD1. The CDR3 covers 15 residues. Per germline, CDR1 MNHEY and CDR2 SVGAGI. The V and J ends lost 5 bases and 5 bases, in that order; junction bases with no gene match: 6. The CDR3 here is CASSRQGGDNSPLHF. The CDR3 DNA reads TGTGCCAGCAGTCGACAGGGTGGGGATAATTCACCCCTCCACTTT.

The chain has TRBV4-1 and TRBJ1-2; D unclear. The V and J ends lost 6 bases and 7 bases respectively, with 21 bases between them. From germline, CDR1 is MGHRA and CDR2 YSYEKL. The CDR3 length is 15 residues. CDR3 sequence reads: CASRQTSFFGPGYTF. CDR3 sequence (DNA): TGCGCCAGCAGACAGACTAGCTTTTTCGGGCCTGGCTACACCTTC.

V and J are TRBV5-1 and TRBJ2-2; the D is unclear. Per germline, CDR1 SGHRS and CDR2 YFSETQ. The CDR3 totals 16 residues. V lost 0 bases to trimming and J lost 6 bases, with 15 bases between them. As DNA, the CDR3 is TGCGCCAGCAGCTTGGGTACCGGTTTAGCATCCGGGGAGCTGTTTTTT. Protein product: CASSLGTGLASGELFF. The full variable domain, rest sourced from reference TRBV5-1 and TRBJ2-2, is KAGVTQTPRYLIKTRGQQVTLSCSPISGHRSVSWYQQTPGQGLQFLFEYFSETQRNKGNFPGRFSGRQFSNSRSEMNVSTLELGDSALYLCASSLGTGLASGELFFGEGSRLTVL.

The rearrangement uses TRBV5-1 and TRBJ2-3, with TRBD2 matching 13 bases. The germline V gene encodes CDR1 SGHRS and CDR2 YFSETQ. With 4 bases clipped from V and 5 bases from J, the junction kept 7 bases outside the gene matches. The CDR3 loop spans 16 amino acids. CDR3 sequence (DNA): TGCGCCAGCAGCCCGACTAGCGGGGGGCCGGGAGATACGCAGTATTTT. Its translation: CASSPTSGGPGDTQYF.

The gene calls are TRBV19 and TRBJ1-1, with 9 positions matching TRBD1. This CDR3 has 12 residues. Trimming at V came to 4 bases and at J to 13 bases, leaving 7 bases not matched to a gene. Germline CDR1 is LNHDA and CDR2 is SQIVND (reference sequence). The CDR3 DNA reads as TGTGCCAGTAGTACGGACAGGGGCTACGGTTTCTTT. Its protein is CASSTDRGYGFF.

The CDR3 DNA sequence: TGCGCCAGCAGCCAAGGGACAGGGGTAGCCGGGGAGCTGTTTTTT. Translation gives CASSQGTGVAGELFF. The chain links TRBV4-1 to TRBJ2-2; the match to TRBD1 covers 9 bases. The germline CDR1 and CDR2 sequences are MGHRA and YSYEKL. J was trimmed by 6 bases and V by 1 base; bases with no gene match: 3. The CDR3 contains 15 residues.

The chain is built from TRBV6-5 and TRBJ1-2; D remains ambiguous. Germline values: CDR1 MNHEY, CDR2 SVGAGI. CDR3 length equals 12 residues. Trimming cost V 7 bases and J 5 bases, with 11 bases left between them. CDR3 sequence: CASMMEGYGYTF. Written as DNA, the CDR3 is TGTGCCAGCATGATGGAGGGTTATGGCTACACCTTC.

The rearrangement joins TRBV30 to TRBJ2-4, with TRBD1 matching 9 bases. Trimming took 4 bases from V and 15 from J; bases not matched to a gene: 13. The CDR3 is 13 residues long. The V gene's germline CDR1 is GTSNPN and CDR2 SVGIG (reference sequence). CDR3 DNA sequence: TGTGCCTGGAAGGACAGGGGAAAGTCGAAACGGTACTTC. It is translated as CAWKDRGKSKRYF.

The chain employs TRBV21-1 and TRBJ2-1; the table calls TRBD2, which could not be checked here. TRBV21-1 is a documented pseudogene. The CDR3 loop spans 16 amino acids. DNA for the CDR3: TGTGCCAGCAGCAAAAGAGGCGGGAGCAAGCCACATGAGCAGTTCTTC. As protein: CASSKRGGSKPHEQFF.

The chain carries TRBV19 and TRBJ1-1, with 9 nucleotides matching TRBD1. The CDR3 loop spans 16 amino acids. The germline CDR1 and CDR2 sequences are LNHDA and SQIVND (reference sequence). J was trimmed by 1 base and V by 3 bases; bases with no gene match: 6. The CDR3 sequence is CASSITGGRGNTEAFF. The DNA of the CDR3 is TGTGCCAGTAGTATCACAGGGGGCAGAGGGAACACTGAAGCTTTCTTT.

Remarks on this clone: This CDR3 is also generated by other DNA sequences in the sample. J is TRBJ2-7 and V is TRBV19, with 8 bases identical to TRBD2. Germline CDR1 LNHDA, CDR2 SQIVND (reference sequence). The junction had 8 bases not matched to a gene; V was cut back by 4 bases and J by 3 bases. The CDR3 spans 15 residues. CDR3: CASSRRLAGGYEQYF. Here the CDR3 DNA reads TGTGCCAGTAGTAGGCGACTCGCGGGGGGCTACGAGCAGTACTTC.

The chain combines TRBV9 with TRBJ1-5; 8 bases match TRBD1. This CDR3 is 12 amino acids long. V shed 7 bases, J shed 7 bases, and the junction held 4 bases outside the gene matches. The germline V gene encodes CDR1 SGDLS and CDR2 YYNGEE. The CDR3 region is CASGQGAQPQHF. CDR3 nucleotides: TGTGCCAGCGGTCAGGGGGCCCAGCCCCAGCATTTT.

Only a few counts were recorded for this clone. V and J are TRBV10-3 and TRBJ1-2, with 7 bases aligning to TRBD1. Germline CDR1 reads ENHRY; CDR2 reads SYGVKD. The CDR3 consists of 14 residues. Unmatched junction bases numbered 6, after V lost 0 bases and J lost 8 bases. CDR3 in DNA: TGTGCCATCAGTGAGTCGACTCGACAGGGAGGCTACACCTTC. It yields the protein CAISESTRQGGYTF.

In DNA, the CDR3 is TGTGCCAGCAGCCCCGCGGGCCTGCGGCGGGGGACGAACACCGGGGAGCTGTTTTTT. Protein product: CASSPAGLRRGTNTGELFF. The chain recombines TRBV11-2 with TRBJ2-2, with 7 bases fitting TRBD2. The CDR3 extends over 19 amino acids. In germline, CDR1 is SGHAT, CDR2 FQNNGV. V lost 5 bases to trimming and J lost 0 bases; unmatched junction nucleotides: 15. Full variable domain (missing parts from reference TRBV11-2 and TRBJ2-2): EAGVAQSPRYKIIEKRQSVAFWCNPISGHATLYWYQQILGQGPKLLIQFQNNGVVDDSQLPKDRFSAERLKGVDSTLKIQPAKLEDSAVYLCASSPAGLRRGTNTGELFFGEGSRLTVL.

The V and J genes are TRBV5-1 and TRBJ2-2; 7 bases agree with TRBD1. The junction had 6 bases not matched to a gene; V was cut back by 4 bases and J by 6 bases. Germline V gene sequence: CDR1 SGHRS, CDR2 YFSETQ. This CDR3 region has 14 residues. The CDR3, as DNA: TGCGCCAGCAGCGAAGGACAGGTAGCCGGGGAGCTGTTTTTT. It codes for CASSEGQVAGELFF.

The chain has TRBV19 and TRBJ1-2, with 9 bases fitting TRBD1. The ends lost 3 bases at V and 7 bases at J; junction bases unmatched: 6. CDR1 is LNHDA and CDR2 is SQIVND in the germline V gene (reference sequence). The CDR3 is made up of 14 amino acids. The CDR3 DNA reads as TGTGCCAGTAGTATCGCGGACAGGGGAAGTGGCTACACCTTC. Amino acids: CASSIADRGSGYTF.

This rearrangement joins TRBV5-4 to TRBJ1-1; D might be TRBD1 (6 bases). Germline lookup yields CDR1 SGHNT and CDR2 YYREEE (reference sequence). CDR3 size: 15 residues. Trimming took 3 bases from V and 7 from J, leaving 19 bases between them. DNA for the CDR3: TGTGCCAGCAGCTATTTCTCTCCTAAACAGGGTGAAGCTTTCTTT. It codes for CASSYFSPKQGEAFF. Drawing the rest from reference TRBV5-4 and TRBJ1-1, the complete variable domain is ETGVTQSPTHLIKTRGQQVTLRCSSQSGHNTVSWYQQALGQGPQFIFQYYREEENGRGNFPPRFSGLQFPNYSSELNVNALELDDSALYLCASSYFSPKQGEAFFGQGTRLTVV.

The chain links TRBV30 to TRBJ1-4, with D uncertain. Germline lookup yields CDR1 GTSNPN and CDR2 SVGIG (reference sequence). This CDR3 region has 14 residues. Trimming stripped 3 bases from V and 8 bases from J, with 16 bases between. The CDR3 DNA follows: TGTGCCTGGAGGGCCCGGGCGGCGGGAGAAAAACTGTTTTTT. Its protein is CAWRARAAGEKLFF.

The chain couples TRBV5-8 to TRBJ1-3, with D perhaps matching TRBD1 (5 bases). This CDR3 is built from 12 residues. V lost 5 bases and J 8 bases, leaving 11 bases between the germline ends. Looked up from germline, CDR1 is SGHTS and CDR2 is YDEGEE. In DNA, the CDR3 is TGTGCCAGCAGTGGGGCGGCCCACACCATATATTTT. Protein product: CASSGAAHTIYF. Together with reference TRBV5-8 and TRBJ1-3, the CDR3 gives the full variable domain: EAGVTQSPTHLIKTRGQQATLRCSPISGHTSVYWYQQALGLGLQFLLWYDEGEERNRGNFPPRFSGRQFPNYSSELNVNALELEDSALYLCASSGAAHTIYFGEGSWLTVV.

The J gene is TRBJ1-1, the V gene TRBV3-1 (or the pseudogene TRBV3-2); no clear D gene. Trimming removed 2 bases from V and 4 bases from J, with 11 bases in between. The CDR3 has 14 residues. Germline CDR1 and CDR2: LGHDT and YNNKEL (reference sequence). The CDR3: CASSQTGFGTEAFF. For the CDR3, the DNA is TGTGCCAGCAGCCAAACGGGGTTTGGCACTGAAGCTTTCTTT.

The CDR3 region is CASSRGRGLAGGETQYF. The CDR3, as DNA: TGTGCCAGCAGCCGAGGCCGGGGGCTAGCGGGAGGAGAGACCCAGTACTTC. This chain connects TRBV27 to TRBJ2-5; TRBD2 aligns across 11 bases. V lost 6 bases to trimming and J lost 4 bases; unmatched junction nucleotides: 13. This CDR3 comprises 17 residues. CDR1 and CDR2 from the germline V gene are MNHEY and SMNVEV (reference sequence).

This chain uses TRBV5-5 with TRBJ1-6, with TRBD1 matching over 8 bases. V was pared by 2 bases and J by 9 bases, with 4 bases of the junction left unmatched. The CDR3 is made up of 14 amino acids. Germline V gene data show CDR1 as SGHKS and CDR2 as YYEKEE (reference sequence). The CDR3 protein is CASSLMTGVSPLHF. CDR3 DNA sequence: TGTGCCAGCAGCTTAATGACAGGGGTTTCACCCCTCCACTTT.

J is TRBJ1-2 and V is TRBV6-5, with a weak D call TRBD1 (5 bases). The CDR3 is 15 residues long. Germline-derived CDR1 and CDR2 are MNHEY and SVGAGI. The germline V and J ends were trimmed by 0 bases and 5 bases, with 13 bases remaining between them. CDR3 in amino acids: CASSYSVAGDYGYTF. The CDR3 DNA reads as TGTGCCAGCAGTTACTCGGTCGCGGGGGATTATGGCTACACCTTC.

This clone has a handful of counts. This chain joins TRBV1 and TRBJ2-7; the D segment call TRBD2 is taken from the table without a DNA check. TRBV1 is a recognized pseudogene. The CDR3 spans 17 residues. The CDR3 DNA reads TGCACCAGCAGCCAAGAGCGTAGACTAGCCGTCATCTACGAGCAGTACTTC. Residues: CTSSQERRLAVIYEQYF.